A selection of T cell receptor beta chains follows, all from one sample in a study of response to subunit inactivated influenza vaccine. TCRdb processed the RT-PCR reads anew with MiXCR; each CDR3 protein has one entry. The repertoire holds about 500,000 distinct CDR3 sequences, with around 13% as singletons. The sample in question was PBMCs from blood, obtained more than 35 days after vaccination. These receptors all stem from a man between 45 and 60 years old who received an inactivated influenza vaccine. Each CDR3 is given with its conserved first and last residue. The D gene is left open where the match is weak. Size tells how often a clone was seen (once, few, many) or the class of an expanded clone, and some rows leave it out.

J	size	V	D	CDR3	DNA
TRBJ2-6	few	TRBV12-3/TRBV12-4	.	CASSQGYAKGGANVLTF	TGTGCCAGCAGTCAGGGATATGCTAAGGGCGGGGCCAACGTCCTGACTTTC
TRBJ1-6	few	TRBV20-1	TRBD1	CSASYRTGGDSPLHF	TGCAGTGCTAGCTACCGGACAGGGGGAGATTCACCCCTCCACTTT
TRBJ1-1	few	TRBV14	.	CASSQGRLWHSSRTEAFF	TGTGCCAGCAGCCAAGGAAGGTTATGGCACTCATCCCGCACTGAAGCTTTCTTT
TRBJ2-7	.	TRBV20-1	.	CSARDWGGRNGEQYF	TGCAGTGCTAGAGATTGGGGGGGGCGGAATGGAGAGCAGTACTTC
TRBJ2-7	.	TRBV12-3/TRBV12-4	.	CASSRDGPYEQYF	TGTGCCAGCAGTCGGGACGGACCGTACGAGCAGTACTTC
TRBJ2-5	few	TRBV5-1	TRBD2	CASSLGGGRWETQYF	TGCGCCAGCAGCTTGGGCGGGGGACGATGGGAGACCCAGTACTTC
TRBJ2-4	.	TRBV10-2	.	CASSEGQKNIQYF	TGCGCCAGCAGTGAAGGACAGAAAAACATTCAGTACTTC
TRBJ2-7	few	TRBV28	TRBD2	CASSLFGGFGGRSIEQYF	TGTGCCAGCAGTTTATTCGGGGGGTTCGGCGGGAGGTCCATCGAGCAGTACTTC
TRBJ1-5	many	TRBV12-3/TRBV12-4	.	CASSFSNQPQHF	TGTGCCAGCAGCTTTAGCAATCAGCCCCAGCATTTT
TRBJ2-3	.	TRBV5-5	.	CASSLDSPPDTQYF	TGTGCCAGCAGCTTGGACAGCCCCCCAGATACGCAGTATTTT
TRBJ2-5	many	TRBV12-3/TRBV12-4	.	CASSPAWGNGETQYF	TGTGCCAGCAGTCCAGCGTGGGGAAACGGGGAGACCCAGTACTTC
TRBJ2-6	.	TRBV5-4	.	CASSPFGSGANVLTF	TGTGCCAGCAGCCCTTTTGGATCCGGGGCCAACGTCCTGACTTTC
TRBJ1-1	.	TRBV5-6	.	CASSLDRLVGAFF	TGTGCCAGCAGCTTGGACAGGCTGGTGGGAGCTTTCTTT
TRBJ2-2	few	TRBV7-3	.	CASSREITGELFF	TGTGCCAGCAGCCGGGAGATCACCGGGGAGCTGTTTTTT
TRBJ2-5	few	TRBV7-2	.	CASSRTIISETQYF	TGTGCCAGCAGCCGTACGATTATCTCGGAGACCCAGTACTTC
TRBJ1-5	.	TRBV7-2	TRBD1	CASSPLGTGGNKPQHF	TGTGCCAGCAGCCCCTTAGGGACAGGGGGGAATAAGCCCCAGCATTTT
TRBJ2-3	few	TRBV20-1	.	CSARDHARTVDTQYF	TGCAGTGCTAGAGATCATGCTAGGACCGTCGATACGCAGTATTTT
TRBJ2-2	few	TRBV28	.	CASSWGSYGELFF	TGTGCCAGCAGTTGGGGGAGTTACGGGGAGCTGTTTTTT
TRBJ2-5	.	TRBV29-1	.	CSALDFNQETQYF	TGCAGCGCCCTGGACTTTAACCAAGAGACCCAGTACTTC
TRBJ2-7	.	TRBV20-1	.	CSARTNRDSYEQYF	TGCAGTGCTAGAACTAACAGGGACTCCTACGAGCAGTACTTC
TRBJ2-1	.	TRBV20-1	TRBD1	CSARDPRTGSYNEQFF	TGCAGTGCTAGAGACCCAAGGACAGGGTCCTACAATGAGCAGTTCTTC
TRBJ2-5	.	TRBV5-1	TRBD2	CASSPGTSVETQYF	TGCGCCAGCAGCCCTGGGACTAGCGTGGAGACCCAGTACTTC
TRBJ1-1	.	TRBV12-3/TRBV12-4	.	CASRGRGLNTEAFF	TGTGCCAGCAGGGGCAGGGGACTGAACACTGAAGCTTTCTTT
TRBJ2-5	.	TRBV7-2	TRBD2	CASSLFAGGLRETQYF	TGTGCCAGCAGCTTATTTGCGGGAGGGTTACGGGAGACCCAGTACTTC
TRBJ2-7	few	TRBV7-2	TRBD2	CASSSGGTRAYEQYF	TGTGCCAGCAGCAGTGGGGGGACTAGGGCCTACGAGCAGTACTTC
TRBJ1-3	.	TRBV29-1	.	CSVGEGAGNTIYF	TGCAGCGTGGGAGAGGGGGCTGGAAACACCATATATTTT
TRBJ2-2	.	TRBV29-1	.	CSVAGGAYTGELFF	TGCAGCGTTGCCGGGGGCGCGTACACCGGGGAGCTGTTTTTT
TRBJ2-7	few	TRBV25-1	TRBD2	CASISQRASGTHEQYF	TGTGCCAGCATTTCCCAGAGGGCTAGCGGGACCCACGAGCAGTACTTC
TRBJ2-1	.	TRBV28	TRBD2	CASSPSPRDYEYNEQFF	TGTGCCAGCAGTCCTAGTCCCCGGGACTACGAGTACAATGAGCAGTTCTTC
TRBJ1-2	few	TRBV4-1	.	CASSQDVAYGYTF	TGCGCCAGCAGCCAAGATGTTGCCTATGGCTACACCTTC
TRBJ2-7	many	TRBV20-1	TRBD1	CSARVEQGIPYEQYF	TGCAGTGCTAGAGTCGAACAGGGGATCCCCTACGAGCAGTACTTC
TRBJ2-5	.	TRBV6-1	TRBD1	CAEGAGTKETQYF	TGTGCCGAGGGGGCAGGGACCAAGGAGACCCAGTACTTC
TRBJ2-5	few	TRBV20-1	TRBD1	CSAPRTGTETQYF	TGCAGTGCCCCCCGGACAGGAACAGAGACCCAGTACTTC
TRBJ2-1	many	TRBV11-2	.	CASSFWIGDEQFF	TGTGCCAGCAGCTTTTGGATCGGGGATGAGCAGTTCTTC
TRBJ2-5	few	TRBV5-1	TRBD2	CASSLSGGTKETQYF	TGCGCCAGCAGCTTATCCGGGGGGACCAAAGAGACCCAGTACTTC
TRBJ2-7	few	TRBV11-2	.	CASSLEFGINYEQYF	TGTGCCAGCAGCTTAGAGTTCGGGATCAACTACGAGCAGTACTTC
TRBJ1-1	.	TRBV3-1	TRBD1	CASSQEGQSEAFF	TGTGCCAGCAGCCAGGAGGGACAGTCAGAAGCTTTCTTT
TRBJ2-3	.	TRBV28	TRBD2	CASSLGLAALSSTDTQYF	TGTGCCAGCAGTCTTGGACTAGCGGCCCTTTCTAGCACAGATACGCAGTATTTT
TRBJ2-1	few	TRBV5-1	TRBD2	CASSVLAGAVYNEQFF	TGCGCCAGCAGCGTACTAGCGGGGGCGGTCTACAATGAGCAGTTCTTC
TRBJ1-4	few	TRBV7-2	.	CASSGNSATNEKLFF	TGTGCCAGCAGCGGAAACAGTGCAACTAATGAAAAACTGTTTTTT